This T cell receptor beta chain was recovered during a study of regulatory T cells in long-lasting Graves disease. For the study at large: Graves' disease counted as persistent after over 5 years of antithyroid drugs with positive TSH receptor antibodies. Findings of the study overall: Accuracy may have been reduced by the small sample size.

The V and J ends lost 5 bases and 1 base respectively, with 20 bases between them. The CDR3 runs to 17 residues. The germline V gene encodes CDR1 SGHTA and CDR2 FQGNSA. Sequencing libraries for TCR beta were prepared with iRepertoire HTBI primers and Arm-PCR of CDR3 regions. MiXCR was run by TCRdb on the multiplex PCR reads, yielding one entry per CDR3 protein. The sample yields a few hundred thousand distinct CDR3 sequences, roughly 20% seen once. This clonotype appeared a few times. The antigen remains undetermined. Time point reported: persistent/refractory GD, antithyroid drugs over 5 years with positive TRAb. The TCR library was made from RNA extracted from PBMCs. With EDTA tubes as the receptacles, around 10 milliliters of peripheral blood were drawn.

This sequence originates from a woman in her 40s with Graves disease. Sequenced material: peripheral blood mononuclear cells (PBMCs), taken when the disease was refractory, from a patient treated with antithyroid drugs. V is TRBV7-2 and J is TRBJ2-5, with a tentative D call TRBD2 (7 bases). The CDR3 loop is CASSRRGGGTPQETQYF. The CDR3 DNA follows: TGTGCCAGCAGCCGAAGGGGGGGCGGGACCCCCCAAGAGACCCAGTACTTC.